The 13 T cell receptor beta chains in this list originate from one sample, sequenced in a study of CD8 T cells in ankylosing spondylitis. General study findings and limits: Typical of ankylosing spondylitis blood, it appeared, was a TCR beta motif of eight highly homologous variants.

From the 5' RACE reads, TCRdb called clonotypes with MiXCR, one entry per CDR3 protein. The data contain some 200,000 distinct CDR3 sequences, about 7% of them singletons. No antigen has been assigned to these receptors. Sequencing was done on a sample of blood, either unsorted or a sorted T cell fraction (not recorded which). These receptors originate from a male donor with ankylosing spondylitis.

This clonotype was counted at least ten times. The V call is TRBV6-2 or TRBV6-3, the J call TRBJ1-2; possible D gene TRBD1, 5 bases. Germline V gene sequence: CDR1 MNHEY, CDR2 SVGEGT. Trimming removed 6 bases from V and 0 bases from J, with 8 bases in between. This CDR3 comprises 13 residues. The CDR3 here is CASSTTANYGYTF. The DNA of the CDR3 is TGTGCCAGCAGCACGACAGCTAACTATGGCTACACCTTC.

This clonotype was seen ten or more times. This sequence joins TRBV5-1 and TRBJ2-5; 7 bases map to TRBD2. The CDR3 is 15 residues long. Trimming took 4 bases from V and 5 from J; bases not matched to a gene: 11. Looked up from germline, CDR1 is SGHRS and CDR2 is YFSETQ. CDR3 sequence reads: CASSHRTSRGETQYF. The CDR3 coding sequence is TGCGCCAGCAGCCACCGGACTAGTAGAGGGGAGACCCAGTACTTC.

This clonotype has just a few counts. This sequence joins TRBV27 and TRBJ1-6; D is unresolved. V lost 5 bases and J lost 10, with 9 bases in between. The germline V gene has CDR1 MNHEY and CDR2 SMNVEV (reference sequence). The CDR3 sequence is 12 residues long. In DNA, the CDR3 is TGTGCCAGCAGTACTTTGGGATCACCCCTCCACTTT. It codes for CASSTLGSPLHF.

This clonotype was seen repeatedly, ten times or more. The gene calls are TRBV20-1 and TRBJ1-1; 10 bases fit TRBD1. The junction had 0 bases not matched to a gene; V was cut back by 5 bases and J by 3 bases. The germline V gene has CDR1 DFQATT and CDR2 SNEGSKA (reference sequence). The CDR3 covers 12 residues. CDR3 sequence (DNA): TGCAGTGCTGACAGGGGGCACACTGAAGCTTTCTTT. Residues: CSADRGHTEAFF.

This clonotype occurred many times. This chain links TRBV12-3 or TRBV12-4 with TRBJ1-4; no firm D call. Trimming left V 11 bases short and J 6 bases short, with 13 bases between. The CDR3 is 12 residues long. The CDR3 region is CAGLSWDEKLFF. The CDR3 region has the DNA TGTGCCGGCTTAAGCTGGGATGAAAAACTGTTTTTT.

In its sample, this clonotype was seen many times. The chain employs TRBV5-1 and TRBJ2-1; 8 bases agree with TRBD2. The germline CDR1 and CDR2 sequences are SGHRS and YFSETQ. The CDR3 has 14 residues. J gave up 6 bases and V 2 bases, and 4 bases lay outside the gene matches. In nucleotides, the CDR3 is TGCGCCAGCAGCTTTAATAGCGGGGTCAATGAGCAGTTCTTC. Its protein product is CASSFNSGVNEQFF.

The CDR3 nucleotides are TGTGCCAGCAGTTACCCGGGGATCTACGAGCAGTACTTC. It yields the protein CASSYPGIYEQYF. The genes are TRBV6-2 or TRBV6-3 and TRBJ2-7, with a weak D call TRBD2 (5 bases). The CDR3 length is 13 residues. From germline, CDR1 is MNHEY and CDR2 SVGEGT. Trimming removed 2 bases at V and 3 bases at J, with 8 bases between.

This clonotype came up many times. The V call is TRBV7-9, the J call TRBJ2-3; D possibly corresponds to TRBD2 (6 bases). The CDR3 consists of 14 residues. The germline V gene has CDR1 SEHNR and CDR2 FQNEAQ (reference sequence). With 5 bases removed from V and 4 bases from J, the gap between germline ends came to 13 bases. CDR3 region: CASSPTSGADTQYF. As DNA, the CDR3 is TGTGCCAGCAGCCCCACTTCGGGGGCAGATACGCAGTATTTT.

This clonotype was found many times. The chain is built from TRBV4-3 and TRBJ2-7, with no clear D. Trimming cost V 4 bases and J 4 bases, with 8 bases left between them. The CDR3 spans 12 residues. Germline V CDR1 and CDR2: LGHNA, YSLEER. CDR3 protein: CASSPVGYEQYF. DNA of the CDR3: TGCGCCAGCAGCCCAGTGGGGTACGAGCAGTACTTC.

This clonotype was observed many times. This chain links TRBV4-2 with TRBJ1-1; possible D gene TRBD1, 5 bases. The CDR3 contains 15 residues. V lost 1 base and J lost 5, with 14 bases in between. CDR1 is LGHNA and CDR2 is YNFKEQ in the germline V gene. CDR3 DNA: TGTGCCAGCAGCCAAGGAAATTTCCAGGGAACTGAAGCTTTCTTT. This sequence encodes CASSQGNFQGTEAFF.

The CDR3 region is CASGPLTFHSTDTQYF. The DNA of the CDR3 is TGTGCCAGTGGCCCCCTTACCTTCCATAGCACAGATACGCAGTATTTT. This rearrangement joins TRBV6-5 to TRBJ2-3, with D hard to call. CDR3 size: 16 residues. The V gene lost 9 bases and the J gene lost 0 bases, with 19 bases spanning the gap. Per the germline V gene, CDR1 is MNHEY and CDR2 is SVGAGI.

Ten or more counts support this clonotype. The J gene is TRBJ2-7, the V gene TRBV6-2 or TRBV6-3; D might be TRBD1 or TRBD2, each matching 5 bases. Per germline, CDR1 MNHEY and CDR2 SVGEGT. The CDR3 sequence is 12 residues long. The V and J ends lost 2 bases and 9 bases respectively, with 11 bases between them. Here the CDR3 reads CASSYEGLGQYF. Written as DNA, the CDR3 is TGTGCCAGCAGTTACGAGGGGCTCGGGCAGTACTTC.

This clonotype was detected ten times or more. CDR3 DNA: TGTGCCAGCAGCAACAGTCACACTGAAGCTTTCTTT. Amino acid sequence: CASSNSHTEAFF. V gene TRBV7-6 combines with J gene TRBJ1-1; unclear D gene. Germline CDR1 reads SGHVS; CDR2 reads FNYEAQ. Deletions cut 5 bases from V and 3 bases from J, with 7 bases between. This CDR3 has 12 amino acids.